This T cell receptor beta chain was identified during a study of T cell repertoires in aging, cancer and after chemotherapy. Study at large: Some 9.4 million TCR reads made up the full dataset.

Worth noting for this clonotype: Its antigen is currently unknown.

Multiplex touch-down PCR with TRB-A/B primers amplified rearranged V-D-J TRB sequences. MiXCR, applied by TCRdb to the multiplex PCR reads, yields one record per CDR3 protein. Here the sample spans approximately 2,900 distinct CDR3 sequences, 45% to 55% being singletons. The template was genomic DNA from peripheral blood, not RNA. Study-wide results and caveats: Median generation probability rose over the chemotherapy interval in each cancer cohort, suggesting rebound thymic output. The repertoire data cannot show anything about immunological memory following chemotherapy. In cancer patients, declining TCR diversity with age involved lost richness and lost evenness.

Sequenced material: blood. This sequence was found in a human donor with a blood cancer.

The CDR3 sequence: CASSFTGSEQYF. CDR3 DNA: TGTGCCAGTAGTTTCACAGGGTCCGAGCAGTACTTC. V gene TRBV5-4 combines with J gene TRBJ2-7; maybe TRBD1 (6 bases). This CDR3 region has 12 residues. Trimming took off 8 bases at V and 6 bases at J, with 15 bases between the two ends. CDR1 and CDR2 from the germline V gene are SGHNT and YYREEE (reference sequence).